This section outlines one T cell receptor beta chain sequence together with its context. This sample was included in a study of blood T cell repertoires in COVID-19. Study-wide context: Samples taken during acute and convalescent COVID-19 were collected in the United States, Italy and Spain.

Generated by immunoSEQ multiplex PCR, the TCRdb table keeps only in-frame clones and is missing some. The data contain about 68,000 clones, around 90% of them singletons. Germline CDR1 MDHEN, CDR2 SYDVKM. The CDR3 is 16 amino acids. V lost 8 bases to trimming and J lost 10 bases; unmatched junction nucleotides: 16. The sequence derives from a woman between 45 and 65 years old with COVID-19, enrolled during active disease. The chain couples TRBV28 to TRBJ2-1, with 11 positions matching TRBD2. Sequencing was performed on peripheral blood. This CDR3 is CASGREVAGGLREQFF. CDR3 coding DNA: TGTGCCAGCGGTCGGGAAGTAGCGGGAGGGCTAAGGGAGCAGTTCTTC.